The 13 T cell receptor beta chains reported below all come from one sample, sequenced in a study of CD8+ T cells in alopecia areata listed by TCRdb under 2018. Library creation used the immunoSEQ multiplex PCR assay. RNA was extracted from all samples and reverse transcribed into cDNA as template for TCR sequencing. TCRdb provides this immuneACCESS table in a form limited to in-frame rearrangements. Some clones are lacking; in checked studies, under half of them reflect an unresolved V gene, and why the rest are absent is not known. Within this sample are over 120,000 clones, with around 58% of them counted one time only. In total, the top ten clones hold 5% to 7.5% of the sample. The sample's time point label is to be understood as: baseline before oral tofacitinib. The sample in question was CD4+ T cells sorted from blood, obtained at week 0. All receptors come from a human donor with alopecia areata.

V is TRBV13 and J is TRBJ2-7; D is unclear. Germline assignment: CDR1 PRHDT and CDR2 FYEKMQ (reference sequence). Trimming pared 5 bases from V and 6 bases from J, leaving 8 bases between. The CDR3 has 11 amino acids. CDR3 sequence (DNA): TGTGCCAGCAGCATACGGAGCGAGCAGTACTTC. Translated: CASSIRSEQYF.

The chain is built from TRBV5-1 and TRBJ2-3, with no clear D. The CDR3 is 14 amino acids. V was shortened by 0 bases and J by 5 bases, with 10 bases between the two germline ends. CDR1 is SGHRS, CDR2 YFSETQ, per germline. The CDR3 DNA is TGCGCCAGCAGCTTGGAGGCGCCTCGAGATACGCAGTATTTT. This translates into CASSLEAPRDTQYF. The full variable domain, with the rest looked up from reference TRBV5-1 and TRBJ2-3, is KAGVTQTPRYLIKTRGQQVTLSCSPISGHRSVSWYQQTPGQGLQFLFEYFSETQRNKGNFPGRFSGRQFSNSRSEMNVSTLELGDSALYLCASSLEAPRDTQYFGPGTRLTVL.

The V call is TRBV7-3, the J call TRBJ2-5, with unresolved D. The CDR3 covers 13 residues. In germline, CDR1 is SGHTA, CDR2 FQGTGA. V lost 0 bases, J lost 5 bases, and 7 bases lay in between. CDR3 residues: CASSLTPRETQYF. The CDR3 nucleotides are TGTGCCAGCAGCTTAACGCCGAGGGAGACCCAGTACTTC.

The genes are TRBV10-2 and TRBJ2-3, with D possibly matching TRBD2 (7 bases). Germline lookup yields CDR1 WSHSY and CDR2 SAAADI. The CDR3 has 13 amino acids. V was cut by 5 bases and J by 10 bases, with 16 bases left in between. The CDR3: CASSSRGGQPQYF. CDR3 in DNA: TGCGCCAGCAGTTCGAGGGGGGGTCAGCCGCAGTATTTT.

This chain uses TRBV5-1 with TRBJ2-5; 9 nucleotides agree with TRBD1. The CDR3 length is 16 residues. V shed 3 bases and J 5 bases; nucleotides not matched to a gene: 11. Looked up from germline, CDR1 is SGHRS and CDR2 is YFSETQ. CDR3 loop: CASSSGGQGSGETQYF. CDR3 sequence (DNA): TGCGCCAGCAGCTCAGGTGGACAGGGGTCGGGGGAGACCCAGTACTTC.

The chain joins TRBV5-1 to TRBJ2-4; TRBD1 aligns across 7 bases. V was pared by 0 bases and J by 9 bases, with 6 bases of the junction left unmatched. The CDR3 sequence is 14 residues long. CDR1 and CDR2 (germline): SGHRS, YFSETQ. The CDR3 here is CASSLVGGNTIQYF. CDR3 bases: TGCGCCAGCAGCTTGGTAGGGGGCAACACCATTCAGTACTTC.

The V and J genes are TRBV6-5 and TRBJ1-5; D remains ambiguous. Germline loops: CDR1 MNHEY, CDR2 SVGAGI. The CDR3 has 15 residues. Deletions cut 5 bases from V and 7 bases from J, with 18 bases between. In DNA form, the CDR3 reads TGTGCCAGCAGTACTCCCCTGAGAAGGGCCCAGCCCCAGCATTTT. Translation: CASSTPLRRAQPQHF.

The V gene is TRBV30, the J gene TRBJ2-2; 9 positions agree with TRBD1. V lost 2 bases and J lost 7; bases outside the gene matches: 8. CDR1 is GTSNPN and CDR2 is SVGIG in the germline V gene (reference sequence). This CDR3 contains 15 residues. The CDR3 here is CAWSLRDRDIGELFF. The CDR3 DNA follows: TGTGCCTGGAGTCTCCGGGACAGGGATATCGGGGAGCTGTTTTTT.

This chain connects TRBV7-2 to TRBJ1-6; D ambiguous. CDR1 and CDR2 (germline): SGHTA, FQGNSA. This CDR3 is 12 amino acids long. V was clipped by 2 bases and J by 5 bases, with 1 base between them. CDR3 in amino acids: CASSLNNSPLHF. The DNA for the CDR3 is TGTGCCAGCAGCTTAAATAATTCACCCCTCCACTTT.

The V and J genes are TRBV7-9 and TRBJ1-6, with 10 bases aligning to TRBD1. Germline CDR1 is SEHNR and CDR2 is FQNEAQ (reference sequence). The CDR3 covers 15 residues. Losses at the gene ends were 6 bases for V and 6 bases for J; bases not matched to a gene: 5. CDR3 nucleotides: TGTGCCAGCAGTCGACAGGGGGCCGTTAATTCACCCCTCCACTTT. Translating it yields CASSRQGAVNSPLHF. Looking up the rest from reference TRBV7-9 and TRBJ1-6 gives the full variable domain: DTGVSQNPRHKITKRGQNVTFRCDPISEHNRLYWYRQTLGQGPEFLTYFQNEAQLEKSRLLSDRFSAERPKGSFSTLEIQRTEQGDSAMYLCASSRQGAVNSPLHFGNGTRLTVT.

This clone has a single count. This chain connects TRBV29-1 to TRBJ1-1; D gene ambiguous. The germline CDR1 and CDR2 sequences are SQVTM and ANQGSEA. The CDR3 has 11 residues. V gave up 6 bases and J gave up 6 bases, with 11 bases separating them. The CDR3 DNA follows: TGCAGCGTCGTTATTGGGCCTGAAGCTTTCTTT. Amino acid sequence: CSVVIGPEAFF.

The chain is built from TRBV7-9 and TRBJ2-4, with D tentatively TRBD1 or TRBD2 (5 bases each). This CDR3 region has 15 residues. Per germline, CDR1 SEHNR and CDR2 FQNEAQ (reference sequence). Trimming took off 5 bases at V and 0 bases at J, with 11 bases between the two ends. This chain's CDR3 is CASSHGTEAKNIQYF. CDR3 nucleotides: TGTGCCAGCAGCCATGGGACGGAAGCCAAAAACATTCAGTACTTC.

As for this clone: Germline and junction disagree at one end, which may indicate a read error. The rearrangement uses TRBV29-1 and TRBJ1-1; D unresolved. The CDR3 contains 13 residues. The germline gives CDR1 SQVTM, CDR2 ANQGSEA. The DNA for the CDR3 is TGCAGCGTTGCAAGGAATCCCGGATCACAAGCTTTCTTC. Translation: CSVARNPGSQAFF.